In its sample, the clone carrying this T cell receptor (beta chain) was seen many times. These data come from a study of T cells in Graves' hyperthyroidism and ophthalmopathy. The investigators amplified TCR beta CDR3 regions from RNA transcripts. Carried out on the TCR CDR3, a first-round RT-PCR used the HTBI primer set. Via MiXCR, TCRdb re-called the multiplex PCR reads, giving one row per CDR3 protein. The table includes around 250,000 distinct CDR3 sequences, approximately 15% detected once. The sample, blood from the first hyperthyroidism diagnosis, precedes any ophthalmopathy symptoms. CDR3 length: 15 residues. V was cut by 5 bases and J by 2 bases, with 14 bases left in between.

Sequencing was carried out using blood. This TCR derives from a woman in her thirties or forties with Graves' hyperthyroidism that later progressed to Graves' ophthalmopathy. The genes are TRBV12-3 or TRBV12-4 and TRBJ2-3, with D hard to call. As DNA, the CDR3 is TGTGCCAGCAGTAGAACGACTGGATTCACAGATACGCAGTATTTT. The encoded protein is CASSRTTGFTDTQYF.